The following is a T cell receptor (beta chain) sequence with its context. Its matching antigen is unknown. The J segment lost 5 bases and the V segment lost 5 bases, leaving 5 bases of the junction unmatched. This CDR3 contains 16 residues. The germline V gene has CDR1 SGHNT and CDR2 YENEEA. The data were taken from a study of cytomegalovirus exposure and HLA in healthy donors. Study at large: An analysis done earlier identified fewer than 140 million unique TCR beta sequences from 200 million or so T cells. Study-wide findings and caveats: A later analysis linked 15,000 to 20,000 TCR beta sequences to HLA alleles at 0.05 false discovery rate.

The PCR made use of 60 Vbeta and 13 Jbeta primers. Repertoires were generated with immunoSEQ multiplex PCR, while TCRdb's copy carries only in-frame clones and drops some. The repertoire holds roughly 160,000 clones, with around three quarters as singletons. The sequenced sample was PBMCs. The chain has TRBV11-3 and TRBJ2-2, with TRBD2 identical over 13 bases. The TCR sequence derives from a man aged 35 to 55 in good health and CMV-seronegative. CDR3 DNA: TGTGCCAGCAGCCCAGGGACTAGCGGGAATACCGGGGAGCTGTTTTTT. Amino acids: CASSPGTSGNTGELFF. The whole variable domain, filled in from reference TRBV11-3 and TRBJ2-2, reads EAGVVQSPRYKIIEKKQPVAFWCNPISGHNTLYWYLQNLGQGPELLIRYENEEAVDDSQLPKDRFSAERLKGVDSTLKIQPAELGDSAVYLCASSPGTSGNTGELFFGEGSRLTVL.